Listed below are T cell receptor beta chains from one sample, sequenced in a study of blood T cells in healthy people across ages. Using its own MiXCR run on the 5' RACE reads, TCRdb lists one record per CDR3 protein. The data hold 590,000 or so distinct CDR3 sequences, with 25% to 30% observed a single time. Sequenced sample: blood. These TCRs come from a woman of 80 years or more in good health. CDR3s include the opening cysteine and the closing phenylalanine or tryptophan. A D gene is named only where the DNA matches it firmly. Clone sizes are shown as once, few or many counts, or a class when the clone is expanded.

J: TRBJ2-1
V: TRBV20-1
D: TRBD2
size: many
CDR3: CSARDLRTSDNEQFF
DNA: TGCAGTGCTAGAGATCTAAGAACTAGCGACAATGAGCAGTTCTTC

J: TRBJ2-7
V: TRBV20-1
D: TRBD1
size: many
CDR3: CSAPGTATYEQYF
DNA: TGCAGTGCCCCCGGGACAGCCACCTACGAGCAGTACTTC

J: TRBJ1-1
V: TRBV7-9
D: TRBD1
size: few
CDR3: CASSLGRAGGNTEAFF
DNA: TGTGCCAGCAGCTTAGGGCGGGCAGGGGGGAACACTGAAGCTTTCTTT

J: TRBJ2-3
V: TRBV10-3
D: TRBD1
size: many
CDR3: CAISPRDRDGTDTQYF
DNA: TGTGCCATCAGTCCCCGGGACAGGGATGGCACAGATACGCAGTATTTT

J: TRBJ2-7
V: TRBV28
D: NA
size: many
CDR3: CASCALSYNEQYF
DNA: TGTGCCAGCTGCGCCTTATCCTACAATGAGCAGTACTTC

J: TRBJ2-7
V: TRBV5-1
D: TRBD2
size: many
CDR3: CASSFTSGDYEQYF
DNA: TGCGCCAGCAGCTTCACTAGCGGGGACTACGAGCAGTACTTC

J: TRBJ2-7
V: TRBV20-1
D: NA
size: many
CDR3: CSATPSPGRTAYEQYF
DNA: TGCAGTGCTACCCCAAGTCCGGGACGGACCGCTTACGAGCAGTACTTC

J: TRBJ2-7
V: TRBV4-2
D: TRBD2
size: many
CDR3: CASSLRAASGGTSYEQYF
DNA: TGTGCCAGCAGCCTTCGGGCGGCTAGCGGGGGTACCTCCTACGAGCAGTACTTC

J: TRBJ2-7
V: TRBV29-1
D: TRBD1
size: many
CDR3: CGVLILGQGTTYEQYF
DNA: TGCGGCGTTCTCATCTTGGGACAGGGGACAACCTACGAGCAGTACTTC

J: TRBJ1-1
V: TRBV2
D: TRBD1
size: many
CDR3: CASRTGTGGTEAFF
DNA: TGTGCCAGCAGAACCGGGACAGGGGGAACTGAAGCTTTCTTT